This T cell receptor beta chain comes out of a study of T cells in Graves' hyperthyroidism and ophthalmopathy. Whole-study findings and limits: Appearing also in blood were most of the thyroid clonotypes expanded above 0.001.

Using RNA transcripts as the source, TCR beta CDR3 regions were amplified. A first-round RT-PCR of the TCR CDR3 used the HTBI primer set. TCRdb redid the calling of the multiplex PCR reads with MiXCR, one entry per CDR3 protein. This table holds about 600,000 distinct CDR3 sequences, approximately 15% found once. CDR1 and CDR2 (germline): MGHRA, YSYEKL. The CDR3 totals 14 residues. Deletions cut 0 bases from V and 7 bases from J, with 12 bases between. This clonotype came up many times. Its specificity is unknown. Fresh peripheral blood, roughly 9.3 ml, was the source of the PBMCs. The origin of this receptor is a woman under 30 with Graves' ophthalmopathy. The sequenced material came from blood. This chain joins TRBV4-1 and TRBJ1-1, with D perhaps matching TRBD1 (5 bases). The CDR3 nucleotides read TGCGCCAGCAGCCAAGATTATAAGGGGCATGAAGCTTTCTTT. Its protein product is CASSQDYKGHEAFF.